This T cell receptor beta chain was found in a study of T cell changes during pregnancy in multiple sclerosis. The V gene's germline CDR1 is MNHEY and CDR2 SMNVEV (reference sequence). The CDR3 is made up of 13 amino acids. The germline V and J ends were trimmed by 6 bases and 3 bases, with 12 bases remaining between them. Clones were read by immunoSEQ multiplex PCR, and TCRdb kept only the in-frame ones, dropping some. The sample includes more than 40,000 clones, more than 85% of them seen just once. The chain recombines TRBV27 with TRBJ2-7; D possibly corresponds to TRBD1 (6 bases). This clonotype was sampled from a female donor with multiple sclerosis, enrolled in a pregnancy study. Sequencing was performed on CD8+ T cells from peripheral blood mononuclear cells, taken after pregnancy. Written as DNA, the CDR3 is TGTGCCAGCAGACCCCCGGACAGCTACGAGCAGTACTTC. This codes for CASRPPDSYEQYF.